A selection of T cell receptor beta chains follows, all from one sample in a study of T cells generated in artificial thymic organoids. From the 5' RACE reads, TCRdb called clonotypes with MiXCR, one entry per CDR3 protein. The table lists 6,000 to 8,000 distinct CDR3 sequences, more than 20% of them singletons. Their recognized antigens are unknown. The sequenced material came from naive CD8+ T cells grown in artificial thymic organoids from cord blood stem and progenitor cells. The receptors here all came from a human donor who gave cord blood stem cells for thymic organoid culture, a cardiac surgery patient who gave postnatal thymus, or a blood donor (not recorded which). The CDR3 runs from the conserved cysteine through the conserved F or W. The order of the fields is CDR3 DNA, CDR3 protein, D gene, V gene, clone size, J gene. A D gene is named only where the DNA matches it firmly. Where a row states a size, it is once, few, many or the class of an expanded clone; other rows omit it.

CDR3nt: TGTGCCACCAGTGATGCCTCAGGGGGCAAACTGTTTTTT
CDR3aa: CATSDASGGKLFF
d_gene: TRBD1
v_gene: TRBV24-1
abundance: NA
j_gene: TRBJ1-4

CDR3nt: TGTGCCAGCAGCCTATGGGACACTGAAGCTTTCTTT
CDR3aa: CASSLWDTEAFF
d_gene: NA
v_gene: TRBV7-9
abundance: few
j_gene: TRBJ1-1

CDR3nt: TGTGCCAGCAGCTTAAGGACAGGGGGCGAACAAGAGACCCAGTACTTC
CDR3aa: CASSLRTGGEQETQYF
d_gene: TRBD1
v_gene: TRBV7-3
abundance: NA
j_gene: TRBJ2-5

CDR3nt: TGCGCCAGCAGCCAAAGCCCTACTAGCGGGGGGACTGAGCAGTTCTTC
CDR3aa: CASSQSPTSGGTEQFF
d_gene: TRBD2
v_gene: TRBV4-3
abundance: few
j_gene: TRBJ2-1

CDR3nt: TGTGCCAGCAGTTACCGGACAGGGAGGAAGCACTTC
CDR3aa: CASSYRTGRKHF
d_gene: TRBD1
v_gene: TRBV6-5
abundance: medium-sized
j_gene: TRBJ2-4

CDR3nt: TGCGCCAGCAGCCTTACAGGGCGACACGAGCAGTACTTC
CDR3aa: CASSLTGRHEQYF
d_gene: NA
v_gene: TRBV4-3
abundance: NA
j_gene: TRBJ2-7

CDR3nt: TGCGCCAGCAGCCCCTTGGGGGGGGCGGGCAGAGAGACCCAGTACTTC
CDR3aa: CASSPLGGAGRETQYF
d_gene: NA
v_gene: TRBV4-1
abundance: NA
j_gene: TRBJ2-5

CDR3nt: TGTGCCAGCAGTTTGACAGCGGCTCCAAACACCATATATTTT
CDR3aa: CASSLTAAPNTIYF
d_gene: NA
v_gene: TRBV27
abundance: once
j_gene: TRBJ1-3

CDR3nt: TGTGCTAGTGGTTTGCCTCCCGGGGAACCAGATACGCAGTATTTT
CDR3aa: CASGLPPGEPDTQYF
d_gene: NA
v_gene: TRBV12-5
abundance: medium-sized
j_gene: TRBJ2-3

CDR3nt: TGTGCCAGCGGCCGCGGGGGGAAGTATTTT
CDR3aa: CASGRGGKYF
d_gene: TRBD2
v_gene: TRBV6-6
abundance: NA
j_gene: TRBJ2-3

CDR3nt: TGTGCCAGTAAGGGGAAGTTTGACCAGCCCCAGCATTTT
CDR3aa: CASKGKFDQPQHF
d_gene: NA
v_gene: TRBV6-5
abundance: NA
j_gene: TRBJ1-5

CDR3nt: TGTGCCAGCTCCCCCTGGGTAGATACGCAGTATTTT
CDR3aa: CASSPWVDTQYF
d_gene: NA
v_gene: TRBV18
abundance: NA
j_gene: TRBJ2-3

CDR3nt: TGTGCCAGCAGCCCCGGGCGGGGTCGGGGAAAGGGAGCTTTCTTT
CDR3aa: CASSPGRGRGKGAFF
d_gene: NA
v_gene: TRBV7-9
abundance: medium-sized
j_gene: TRBJ1-1

CDR3nt: TGTGCCAGCAGTTGGACAGTCCGTAATTCACCCCTCCACTTT
CDR3aa: CASSWTVRNSPLHF
d_gene: NA
v_gene: TRBV6-6
abundance: NA
j_gene: TRBJ1-6

CDR3nt: TGTGCCAGCAGTCAGGGACTAGCGGGGCTTGAGACCCAGTACTTC
CDR3aa: CASSQGLAGLETQYF
d_gene: TRBD2
v_gene: TRBV6-5
abundance: NA
j_gene: TRBJ2-5

CDR3nt: TGCGCCAGCAGCCAGTCCTTTGGGGGGCAGACCTACGAGCAGTACTTC
CDR3aa: CASSQSFGGQTYEQYF
d_gene: NA
v_gene: TRBV4-1
abundance: NA
j_gene: TRBJ2-7

CDR3nt: TGCGCCAGCAGCTGGGATAGCGGGGGCTCCTACAATGAGCAGTTCTTC
CDR3aa: CASSWDSGGSYNEQFF
d_gene: TRBD2
v_gene: TRBV4-1
abundance: NA
j_gene: TRBJ2-1